Shown below are 4 T cell receptor beta chains from a single sample sequenced in a study of early T cells in non-severe SARS-CoV-2 infection. TCRdb called the 5' RACE reads again in MiXCR, with one record for every CDR3 protein. The data contain about 68,000 distinct CDR3 sequences, more than 10% of them singletons. Sequences were obtained from whole blood. Receptors were obtained from an adult who was a healthcare worker with PCR-confirmed SARS-CoV-2 infection or an uninfected control (not recorded which).

This chain connects TRBV29-1 to TRBJ2-1, with a possible D match to TRBD2 (6 bases). Germline V gives CDR1 SQVTM, CDR2 ANQGSEA. V was shortened by 7 bases and J by 10 bases, with 20 bases between the two germline ends. The length of the CDR3 is 13 residues. The CDR3 is CSASSQVGGEQFF. CDR3 coding DNA: TGCAGCGCGTCTAGCCAGGTTGGAGGGGAGCAGTTCTTC.

The gene calls are TRBV3-1 and TRBJ2-2, with TRBD2 matching 7 bases. J was trimmed by 5 bases and V by 4 bases; bases with no gene match: 10. The CDR3 has 16 residues. Germline values: CDR1 LGHDT, CDR2 YNNKEL (reference sequence). The CDR3 loop is CASSLSRLAGTGELFF. In nucleotides, the CDR3 is TGTGCCAGCAGCCTCTCCCGACTAGCCGGGACCGGGGAGCTGTTTTTT.

The rearrangement uses TRBV4-3 and TRBJ1-5; D possibly corresponds to TRBD1 (5 bases). The CDR3 length is 15 residues. V lost 2 bases to trimming and J lost 5 bases, with 13 bases between them. Germline V gene data show CDR1 as LGHNA and CDR2 as YSLEER. The CDR3 nucleotides are TGCGCCAGCAGCCAAACCTGGAGGGGCGATCAGCCCCAGCATTTT. Protein: CASSQTWRGDQPQHF.

This clonotype was observed a handful of times. J is TRBJ2-3 and V is TRBV15, with 7 bases aligning to TRBD1. The CDR3 runs 18 residues. Trimming removed 0 bases from V and 1 base from J; junction bases left unmatched: 10. Germline V gene data show CDR1 as LNHNV and CDR2 as YYDKDF (reference sequence). This chain's CDR3 is CATSRDPVGQDRTDTQYF. In nucleotides, the CDR3 is TGTGCCACCAGCAGAGATCCTGTAGGACAGGACCGCACAGATACGCAGTATTTT.